This T cell receptor beta chain was captured by sequencing in a study of blood T cell repertoires in COVID-19. Study-wide context: From the United States, Italy and Spain came samples of acute and convalescent COVID-19. Nucleic acid was either cDNA or gDNA, and it came from T cells, B-cell-depleted T cells, or PBMCs.

Source study methods: Quantification of nucleated cells was approximated via reference gene primer amplification. Sequenced by immunoSEQ multiplex PCR; TCRdb stores in-frame clones only, minus some. V and J calls and clone size are as listed in that table; D and trimming were resolved from the DNA. The data hold about 160,000 clones, with 85% observed a single time. Germline assignment: CDR1 SQVTM and CDR2 ANQGSEA. CDR3 length: 13 residues. V was trimmed by 6 bases and J by 7 bases, leaving 16 bases between them. This chain connects TRBV29-1 to TRBJ1-5; weak D call: TRBD1 (6 bases). Specimen: peripheral blood. This sequence originates from a human donor with acute or convalescent COVID-19. The donor label of this sample is uncertain. The chain's CDR3 is CSVGHISGQPQHF. In DNA form, the CDR3 reads TGCAGCGTGGGACACATAAGCGGCCAGCCCCAGCATTTT.